This T cell receptor (beta chain) was retrieved from a study of cytomegalovirus exposure and HLA in healthy donors (dated by TCRdb to about 2017). Background for the entire study: An earlier analysis of 587 of the donors reported 276 Gb of sequence data and 95 million to 130 million unique TCR beta sequences obtained from about 200 million T cells. An early release that covered 500 to 800 HLA-typed donors contained around 300 gigabases of sequencing data and 80 million or so unique TCR sequences. High-throughput TCR immunosequencing, statistical association of individual TCRs with disease status, and machine learning were combined to predict cytomegalovirus infection status. Because of strong linkage in the cohort, roughly five DR-DQ haplotypes were treated as single units for association and clustering. Donor age, sex, ethnicity and CMV serostatus were collected together with the repertoire data. Genome-wide SNP genotypes for about 60% of the roughly 700 donors were used in a later genetic analysis, which treated that subset as a discovery cohort. The number of typed donors differed by locus: about 620-640 for A, B, C, DRB1 and DQB1; approximately 520 for DQA1; 606 for DPA1; and some 430 for DPB1. The study profiled the T cell repertoires of under 700 subjects by immunosequencing and related them to cytomegalovirus serostatus. To study patterns of TCR occurrence, a later analysis re-analyzed previously published TCR beta repertoires from hundreds of donors and added high-resolution HLA genotyping. HLA typing included class I and class II loci at four-digit resolution. The genetic ancestry cluster associated with self-reported Caucasian donors included over 80% of the roughly 400 genotyped donors. Across about 380 genotyped donors of the cohort, an average of about 240,000 unique TCR beta nucleotide sequences per donor were sequenced, and roughly 20% of those sequences were non-productive. In addition to the first cohort of 650 to 800 subjects, a separate validation cohort of 130 or so different subjects was used. Every repertoire in the discovery cohort had been generated on one and the same sequencing platform. The study aimed to test whether cataloging public T cell receptors could reveal signatures of past pathogen exposure. Rather than drawing on any new phenotypic data, the later analysis identified candidate immune exposures from TCR beta sequences and the way those sequences occurred across donors. An earlier analysis of 500 to 650 of the donors applied high-throughput TCR beta sequencing to assess whether each TCR beta V gene segment acted as functional or pseudogenic. Points the paper makes about the study in general: Because some donors lacked HLA typing at each locus, the association tests relied only on the typed subset. Roughly uniform sequencing depth across donors was assumed in presence/absence analyses, although this assumption may not hold. Because counts were too low, more than 15 rarely observed V segments, including chromosome 9 orphons, were left out of the earlier analysis of 500 to 750 of the donors. In a later analysis, TCR association rates were found to vary across HLA loci, with the most associated TCRs seen for DRB1 alleles and the fewest for HLA-C alleles. Three of the identified cytomegalovirus-associated TCR beta chains were confirmed in vitro to be specific for cytomegalovirus antigens. In both the original and validation cohorts, the classifier was reported to diagnose cytomegalovirus status with high specificity and sensitivity. The cohort was sequenced for TCR beta chains only, and without alpha or paired-chain data the features that could be detected were limited. A further reported finding was that TCR beta sequences accurately predicted the HLA-A and HLA-B alleles for most subjects in the first cohort. CMV serostatus was the only immune exposure information available for the cohort. The study listed 164 TCR beta chains as associated with cytomegalovirus. An association between a missense DCLRE1C variant and V-gene and J-gene trimming of TCR beta chains was found in a later genetic analysis and replicated in an independent cohort. Assigning TCR associations to individual alleles was difficult when HLA alleles, especially DR and DQ, strongly co-occurred. Most TCR sequences were seen in very few donors, while some public TCRs were found in many individuals. The authors suggested that the approach could potentially be extended to other disease states and immunological phenotypes. A later genetic analysis reported fewer N-insertions in productive TCRs among donors in an Asian-associated ancestry cluster than the roughly 640-donor mean. A later analysis found that most CMV-associated TCR beta chains appeared HLA-restricted, with HLA associations seemingly driven largely by CMV exposure. In a later analysis, several top co-occurrence clusters were reported to appear linked to parvovirus B19, influenza, CMV and Epstein-Barr virus. A cluster of highly shared sequence variants was judged likely to represent a technical artifact of the sequencing pipeline. Linkage disequilibrium might explain the correlated functional status among segregating V segments, but an unknown experimental factor could not be ruled out. In an earlier analysis of approximately 590 of the donors, most TCR beta V segments appeared in productive rearrangements about 87% or about 30% of the time, broadly matching IMGT annotations. Because the 87-base-pair reads could not distinguish some IMGT-functional V segments, including TRBV6-2 and TRBV6-3, those segments were excluded. A later analysis associated 15,000 to 20,000 TCR beta sequences with specific HLA alleles at a false discovery rate of 0.05. A later analysis found that HLA-associated TCR beta chains were more clonally expanded and had lower generation probabilities than equally common non-associated chains.

Concerning this clone: Its antigen is still unknown. Per-base quality was not reported, and no clone a single base away is much larger than it. This sample includes further DNA sequences coding for the same CDR3.

In total, 500 to 700 healthy bone marrow donors made up the cohort. All cohort members were sampled while nominally healthy, although unrecorded immune exposures were likely present. The donor tested CMV seropositive and was one of the 289 seropositive cohort members. Every donor gave a peripheral blood sample, and the peripheral blood mononuclear cells from that sample were used for TCR beta sequencing. The Qiagen DNeasy Blood Extraction Kit was used to extract genomic DNA from the blood cell samples. Library generation was performed with the immunoSEQ multiplex PCR assay. For the multiplex PCR, a mixture combining 60 forward primers for TCR Vbeta segments and 13 reverse primers for TCR Jbeta segments was used. The CDR3 region of rearranged TCR beta genes was amplified from genomic DNA by a multiplex PCR assay. The Illumina HiSeq System was used to sequence the amplified TCR beta libraries as 87-base-pair reads. As for the authors' bioinformatics: In a later analysis, tens of millions of unique TCR beta chains were counted across the 690 or so repertoires, and about 10 million of these chains were shared by at least two donors. To remove PCR and sequencing errors, raw reads were error-corrected and collapsed into unique sequences using a nearest-neighbor algorithm that merged closely related sequences. To assign V, D and J gene segments, CDR3 sequences were aligned to IMGT reference sequences. For a sequence to be retained, at least a six-nucleotide match to both a V gene segment and a J gene segment was required. A rearrangement was called productive if the CDR3 had no stop codons and remained in frame with V and J, and every other rearrangement was called non-productive. Following IMGT convention, CDR3 was defined as the stretch from the second conserved V-encoded cysteine up to the conserved J-encoded phenylalanine. In an earlier analysis of approximately 590 of the donors, sequences lacking an unambiguous match to a single V gene segment were excluded. An earlier analysis of a few hundred of the donors called V segments functional above 56.7% productive rearrangements and segregating when the between-donor standard deviation exceeded 5%. To diagnose cytomegalovirus status from the catalog of TCR beta chain sequences, a statistical classification framework was built. A later analysis assigned V and J genes by comparing TCR nucleotide sequences with IMGT/GENE-DB human TR gene sequences. A later analysis assigned CDR3 sequences and most-parsimonious VDJ recombination scenarios with the TCRdist pipeline. In a later analysis, every TCR beta chain was defined by the combination of its CDR3 amino acid sequence and its V-gene family, and reads without a unique V-gene family were dropped. As a way to deal with suspected cross-contamination and a sequencing artifact, a later analysis dropped more than 500 nucleotide sequences that were highly shared and had low generation probability. In a later analysis, a clonal expansion index was calculated for each public chain from normalized within-repertoire ranks of inferred template counts. In a later analysis, generation probabilities were computed with a VDJ recombination model fitted to out-of-frame rearrangements, and the resulting probabilities were checked against IGoR. In a later analysis, TCR-TCR, TCR-HLA and TCR-CMV co-occurrence was scored with hypergeometric tests, and a repertoire-size bias correction was applied to TCR pairs. A later analysis estimated false discovery rates by permuting HLA or CMV assignments 20 times. In a later analysis, co-occurring TCRs were grouped using DBSCAN, and TCRdist sequence similarity was added for clustering within HLA-allele-positive subsets. Co-occurrence clustering excluded repertoires with fewer than 30,000 or more than 120,000 public chains, plus five with anomalous nucleotide sharing. TCRdb provides this immuneACCESS table in a form limited to in-frame rearrangements. Some clones are lacking; in checked studies, under half of them reflect an unresolved V gene, and why the rest are absent is not known. Clone size and V and J calls were adopted from that table, with D and trimming inferred from the DNA. A total of some 170,000 clones appear in this sample, nearly 80% of them only once. The ten largest make up about 6.4% of the sample.

Germline trimming amounts to 5 bases on V and 5 bases on J, with 5 as the count of junction bases outside the gene matches. From the cysteine up to the phenylalanine, the CDR3 has a length of 15 residues. Just CDR3 DNA is preserved here, 45 bases in frame from base 1. Based on the germline V gene (reference sequence), the CDR1 and CDR2 sequences are MNHNY and SVGAGI. The sample comprised PBMCs. The rearrangement combines TRBV6-6 with TRBJ1-5; 11 central nucleotides agree with TRBD1. The receptor was isolated from a man aged 40-49 years in good health and CMV-seropositive. The sequenced DNA is TGTGCCAGCAGTCCGGGACAGGGGGGGCATCAGCCCCAGCATTTT. This translates into CASSPGQGGHQPQHF.